This TCR beta chain was obtained from a study of blood T cell repertoires in COVID-19 (dated by TCRdb to between 2020 and 2021). Turning to the overall study: Collaborator samples came from the United States, Italy and Spain and covered acute and convalescent phases of COVID-19. The samples were drawn from two sources: the first 160 participants of the ongoing ImmuneRACE study, and 1,000 to 1,500 subjects contributed by 6 global collaborators. A de-identified subject ID, COVID-19 status, age in years and sex were almost always included in the sample metadata. The repertoires were released in a freely available public database meant as a resource for research on the immune response to SARS-CoV-2. The material from the prospective study consisted of cDNA or gDNA derived from T cells, B-cell-depleted T cells, or PBMCs. The dataset comprised deeply sampled blood TCRbeta repertoires from subjects exposed to, actively infected with, or recovered from COVID-19. Where available, HLA class I and class II types were obtained from metadata supplied by the sample provider rather than from assay-based typing.

For this clone: The clone's antigen remains unknown. Base quality data are lacking; no much larger clone is found one base away.

Trimming removed 4 bases from V and 4 bases from J; the gene matches leave 5 bases unexplained. CDR1 and CDR2, per the germline V gene, are KGHDR and SFDVKD. The CDR3, cysteine through phenylalanine, is 15 amino acids long. The sequence is cut down to CDR3 DNA, 45 bases in frame from base 1. TCRbeta CDR3 regions were amplified from genomic DNA by means of the immunoSEQ Assay, a bias-controlled multiplex PCR. The study's processing was this. Nucleated cell counts per sample were estimated from amplification of reference gene primers within the assay. Sequence reads were collapsed and filtered to measure the absolute abundance of every unique TCRbeta CDR3 rearrangement. For each sample, productive Simpson clonality was calculated as the square root of Simpson's diversity index over productive rearrangements. Sourced from immuneACCESS, this table was stored by TCRdb with only in-frame sequences that have V and J called. A share of the clones is absent; for the studies checked, an unresolved V gene accounts for under half, and the remainder has no known explanation. Clone size and V and J calls were adopted from that table, with D and trimming inferred from the DNA. The sample table shows fewer than 500,000 clones, and 86% are seen once. The top ten clonotypes cover over 1.1% of the sample.

What the work shows at the level of the full study, not this receptor alone: The quantity of clinical and demographic metadata differed by source and by participant and was supplied without curation.

Whole blood was collected in K2EDTA tubes by collaborating institutions according to the institutions' own protocols. Collaborator samples were shipped for TCRbeta analysis as frozen whole blood, isolated PBMCs, or DNA extracted from either sample type. The material sequenced was peripheral blood. This receptor was taken from a woman aged 25-40 years with active or convalescent COVID-19. The sequence is built from TRBV24-1 and TRBJ2-1; TRBD2 lines up with 8 middle nucleotides. The CDR3 region reads CATSDPGGAYNEQFF. The DNA is as follows: TGTGCCACCAGTGACCCCGGGGGGGCTTACAATGAGCAGTTCTTC.